This T cell receptor (beta chain) was retrieved from a study of T cell changes during pregnancy in multiple sclerosis. The sample holds one count of this clone. Germline CDR1 reads SGDLS; CDR2 reads YYNGEE. The length of the CDR3 is 15 residues. The V segment lost 4 bases and the J segment 1 base; nucleotides outside the gene matches: 8. Method: immunoSEQ multiplex PCR; TCRdb's copy keeps in-frame clones and lacks some. The sample lists roughly 40,000 clones, about 88% seen once, with roughly 4% in the top ten. This sample comprised CD8+ T cells from peripheral blood mononuclear cells, obtained in the first trimester of pregnancy. This chain uses TRBV9 with TRBJ2-7, with TRBD1 matching 7 bases. The sequence came from a female donor with multiple sclerosis, enrolled in a pregnancy study. CDR3 amino acids: CASSPRSGGSYEQYF. DNA of the CDR3: TGTGCCAGCAGCCCCCGCTCAGGGGGATCCTACGAGCAGTACTTC.